In its sample, the clone carrying this T cell receptor (beta chain) was seen a few times. Antigen specificity is unknown. Relying on iRepertoire HTBI primers and Arm-PCR of CDR3 regions, the team built TCR beta libraries. TCRdb reprocessed the multiplex PCR reads with MiXCR, giving one entry per CDR3 protein. The data show fewer than 650,000 distinct CDR3 sequences, 15% to 20% seen once. Time point given: newly diagnosed GD, antithyroid drugs for less than 3 months. After RNA was extracted from PBMCs, the TCR library was made from it. Patients came through an endocrinology department, and that department was in Xi'an, China. Staff took around 9.7 milliliters of peripheral blood and put it into EDTA tubes. The source of the sample is a study of regulatory T cells in long-lasting Graves disease. Study-wide results and caveats: Thyroid tissue was not sampled; only peripheral blood was. Among persistent patients, a larger number of public clonotypes were shared (about 3,000) than among newly diagnosed patients (around 980).

The CDR3 is 15 residues long. V lost 5 bases, J lost 2 bases, and 16 bases lay in between. The V gene's germline CDR1 is SGHRS and CDR2 YFSETQ. The same data also contributed to another study, on T cells in Graves' hyperthyroidism and ophthalmopathy.

The sequences come from peripheral blood mononuclear cells (PBMCs), collected at new diagnosis, from a patient treated with antithyroid drugs. The origin of this receptor is a woman in her thirties with Graves disease. The J gene is TRBJ1-1, the V gene TRBV5-1; TRBD1 is a possible D gene (5 bases). CDR3 protein: CASSFGGVRNTEAFF. Written as DNA, the CDR3 is TGCGCCAGCAGTTTCGGGGGAGTACGAAACACTGAAGCTTTCTTT. Supplemented by reference TRBV5-1 and TRBJ1-1, the full variable domain reads KAGVTQTPRYLIKTRGQQVTLSCSPISGHRSVSWYQQTPGQGLQFLFEYFSETQRNKGNFPGRFSGRQFSNSRSEMNVSTLELGDSALYLCASSFGGVRNTEAFFGQGTRLTVV.